Listed here are 28 T cell receptor beta chains from one sample, sequenced in a study of T cell responses to AZD1222 COVID-19 vaccine (dated by TCRdb to the early 2020s). The method was the immunoSEQ multiplex PCR assay. TCRdb re-hosts the immuneACCESS table, in-frame sequences only. Its copies lack some clones; in the studies checked, an unresolved V gene accounts for under half of them, and the cause for the rest is not known. Within this sample are about 160,000 clones, with roughly 90% of them counted one time only. The ten largest clones capture roughly 3.4% of the sample. The time point tag for this specimen amounts to: about 28 days (+/-7) after the second vaccine dose. The specimen was peripheral blood, collected 28 days after the second AZD1222 dose. The receptors derive from an adult who received the AZD1222 COVID-19 vaccine.

V usage is TRBV10-3 and J usage is TRBJ2-3; D might be TRBD2 (6 bases). The CDR3 consists of 13 residues. The germline V gene has CDR1 ENHRY and CDR2 SYGVKD. V lost 6 bases and J 1 base, leaving 8 bases between the germline ends. DNA of the CDR3: TGTGCCATCAGGCGGGGCCGCACAGATACGCAGTATTTT. The encoded protein is CAIRRGRTDTQYF.

This chain connects TRBV7-3 to TRBJ2-2; no definite D call. V lost 6 bases, J lost 4 bases, and 9 bases lay in between. This CDR3 is built from 13 residues. The germline V gene encodes CDR1 SGHTA and CDR2 FQGTGA. CDR3 loop: CASSPKATGELFF. The DNA for the CDR3 is TGTGCCAGCAGTCCTAAAGCCACCGGGGAGCTGTTTTTT.

The rearrangement links TRBV9 to TRBJ2-1; 10 bases match TRBD2. Germline V lookup: CDR1 SGDLS, CDR2 YYNGEE. This CDR3 is built from 16 residues. Trimming cost V 2 bases and J 5 bases; bases outside gene matches: 7. The CDR3 spells CASSVDSGRTHNEQFF. Written as DNA, the CDR3 is TGTGCCAGCAGCGTCGATAGCGGGAGGACCCACAATGAGCAGTTCTTC. The full variable domain, completed using reference TRBV9 and TRBJ2-1, is DSGVTQTPKHLITATGQRVTLRCSPRSGDLSVYWYQQSLDQGLQFLIQYYNGEERAKGNILERFSAQQFPDLHSELNLSSLELGDSALYFCASSVDSGRTHNEQFFGPGTRLTVL.

V usage is TRBV2 and J usage is TRBJ2-2; 10 nucleotides agree with TRBD2. This CDR3 comprises 14 residues. Germline V gene sequence: CDR1 SNHLY, CDR2 FYNNEI. Trimming cost V 5 bases and J 7 bases; bases outside gene matches: 4. The DNA for the CDR3 is TGTGCCAGCAGTCCAGCGGGAGGGGGCGGGGAGCTGTTTTTT. It codes for CASSPAGGGGELFF.

The J gene is TRBJ1-1, the V gene TRBV5-4; TRBD1 is a possible D gene (6 bases). Trimming removed 4 bases at V and 0 bases at J, with 13 bases between. The CDR3 spans 15 residues. In germline, CDR1 is SGHNT, CDR2 YYREEE (reference sequence). DNA for the CDR3: TGTGCCAGCAGCGTGGACAGACAGATGAACACTGAAGCTTTCTTT. Protein: CASSVDRQMNTEAFF.

The chain uses TRBV4-1 and TRBJ2-7; D is unresolved. V was shortened by 3 bases and J by 7 bases, with 7 bases between the two germline ends. This CDR3 contains 11 residues. CDR1 and CDR2 (germline): MGHRA, YSYEKL. CDR3: CASSHVDEQYF. The CDR3 DNA reads TGCGCCAGCAGCCATGTCGATGAGCAGTACTTC.

The V call is TRBV6-5, the J call TRBJ2-7; 11 bases are shared with TRBD1. Germline values: CDR1 MNHEY, CDR2 SVGAGI. With V trimmed by 7 bases and J by 4 bases, 6 bases remained unmatched. This CDR3 region has 14 residues. The CDR3 DNA follows: TGTGCCAGCAAAGCTGGGACAGGGGGGTACGAGCAGTACTTC. Amino acids: CASKAGTGGYEQYF.

The genes are TRBV7-2 and TRBJ1-5; D not resolved. The CDR3 spans 15 residues. Germline V gene data show CDR1 as SGHTA and CDR2 as FQGNSA. The ends were cut back, 3 bases at V and 1 base at J, with 10 bases in the middle. The CDR3 region has the DNA TGTGCCAGCAGCTTGGTAACAAGAAGCAATCAGCCCCAGCATTTT. It is translated as CASSLVTRSNQPQHF.

V is TRBV9 and J is TRBJ2-7, with 7 nucleotides matching TRBD1. The V and J ends lost 0 bases and 1 base, in that order; junction bases with no gene match: 4. This CDR3 has 15 amino acids. Germline V gene lookup returns CDR1 SGDLS and CDR2 YYNGEE. In DNA form, the CDR3 reads TGTGCCAGCAGCGTAGGAGCGACAGGGTCCTACGAGCAGTACTTC. It encodes CASSVGATGSYEQYF.

This chain joins TRBV30 and TRBJ2-7; D tentatively reads TRBD1 or TRBD2 (5 bases each). Germline V gene lookup returns CDR1 GTSNPN and CDR2 SVGIG (reference sequence). With 0 bases removed from V and 4 bases from J, the gap between germline ends came to 10 bases. The CDR3 sequence is 13 residues long. DNA for the CDR3: TGTGCCTGGAGTGTCCGGGACGTTTACGAGCAGTACTTC. Its translation: CAWSVRDVYEQYF.

The chain uses TRBV11-3 and TRBJ2-2; D not resolved. Germline values: CDR1 SGHNT, CDR2 YENEEA. The ends were cut back, 11 bases at V and 3 bases at J, with 10 bases in the middle. CDR3 size: 12 residues. The DNA for the CDR3 is TGTGCCTTCGGGCAGGACACCGGGGAGCTGTTTTTT. Amino acids: CAFGQDTGELFF.

The rearrangement links TRBV29-1 to TRBJ2-7; 11 bases match TRBD2. The CDR3 spans 13 residues. The germline V gene encodes CDR1 SQVTM and CDR2 ANQGSEA. V shed 6 bases and J 5 bases; nucleotides not matched to a gene: 6. The CDR3 DNA sequence: TGCAGCGTCCAGACTAGCGGGAAGGACGAGCAGTACTTC. It encodes CSVQTSGKDEQYF.

The gene calls are TRBV10-2 and TRBJ2-5, with 7 bases fitting TRBD2. Per the germline V gene, CDR1 is WSHSY and CDR2 is SAAADI. The trim removed 0 bases at V and 5 bases at J, leaving 9 bases unmatched. CDR3 length: 16 amino acids. CDR3 bases: TGCGCCAGCAGTGAGTCTGGGGCGGGGGACGGTGAGACCCAGTACTTC. Translation gives CASSESGAGDGETQYF.

The CDR3 coding sequence is TGTGCCAGCAGCCCCGTGGGTCTTGGTTCTGGAAACACCATATATTTT. Its translation is CASSPVGLGSGNTIYF. J is TRBJ1-3 and V is TRBV7-8, with unresolved D. Germline V gene data show CDR1 as SGHVS and CDR2 as FQNEAQ. V was trimmed by 5 bases and J by 1 base, leaving 15 bases between them. There are 16 residues in the CDR3.

The V call is TRBV7-3, the J call TRBJ2-7; either TRBD1 or TRBD2 may supply D (7 bases each). CDR3 length: 13 residues. Trimming removed 2 bases from V and 6 bases from J, with 11 bases in between. Germline lookup yields CDR1 SGHTA and CDR2 FQGTGA. CDR3 nucleotides: TGTGCCAGCAGCTTAGAGCGGGACAGCGAGCAGTACTTC. Protein sequence: CASSLERDSEQYF.

The rearrangement links TRBV28 to TRBJ2-3; unclear D gene. The CDR3 runs 13 residues. The germline gives CDR1 MDHEN, CDR2 SYDVKM. V lost 1 base, J lost 1 base, and 3 bases lay in between. CDR3 amino acids: CASSLYRTDTQYF. The CDR3 DNA reads as TGTGCCAGCAGTTTATACCGCACAGATACGCAGTATTTT.

The chain links TRBV7-3 to TRBJ1-1, with a tentative D call TRBD1 (5 bases). V was pared by 5 bases and J by 6 bases, with 16 bases between. This CDR3 comprises 14 residues. Germline assignment: CDR1 SGHTA and CDR2 FQGTGA. The CDR3 here is CASSVVGEVAEAFF. The CDR3 coding sequence is TGTGCCAGCAGCGTTGTGGGGGAGGTGGCTGAAGCTTTCTTT. The full variable domain, its missing parts supplied by reference TRBV7-3 and TRBJ1-1, is GAGVSQTPSNKVTEKGKYVELRCDPISGHTALYWYRQSLGQGPEFLIYFQGTGAADDSGLPNDRFFAVRPEGSVSTLKIQRTERGDSAVYLCASSVVGEVAEAFFGQGTRLTVV.

This clone occurred a few times. J is TRBJ1-5 and V is TRBV19; a weak D match, TRBD1 (6 bases). V lost 4 bases, J lost 4 bases, and 8 bases lay in between. Germline loops: CDR1 LNHDA, CDR2 SQIVND (reference sequence). The CDR3 consists of 13 residues. DNA for the CDR3: TGTGCCAGTAGTAACAGGGATAATCAGCCCCAGCATTTT. It yields the protein CASSNRDNQPQHF.

The V and J genes are TRBV5-4 and TRBJ2-1; 8 bases agree with TRBD2. V lost 3 bases and J lost 7; bases outside the gene matches: 15. This CDR3 has 17 residues. Germline values: CDR1 SGHNT, CDR2 YYREEE (reference sequence). The DNA of the CDR3 is TGTGCCAGCAGCTCAGCTCTACCAGCGGGAGCTTCGAATGAGCAGTTCTTC. Its protein is CASSSALPAGASNEQFF. Together with reference TRBV5-4 and TRBJ2-1, the CDR3 gives the full variable domain: ETGVTQSPTHLIKTRGQQVTLRCSSQSGHNTVSWYQQALGQGPQFIFQYYREEENGRGNFPPRFSGLQFPNYSSELNVNALELDDSALYLCASSSALPAGASNEQFFGPGTRLTVL.

V and J are TRBV29-1 and TRBJ2-7, with 10 positions matching TRBD1. CDR1 is SQVTM and CDR2 is ANQGSEA in the germline V gene. The V gene end was trimmed by 3 bases and the J gene end by 0 bases; junction bases not matched to a gene: 17. The CDR3 is made up of 19 amino acids. The CDR3 bases are TGCAGCGTTGAGAGGGGACTCACCCCGGGGACAGGGGACTCCTACGAGCAGTACTTC. Its protein is CSVERGLTPGTGDSYEQYF.

The rearrangement uses TRBV10-1 and TRBJ2-3; D tentatively fits TRBD1 or TRBD2 (5 bases each). V lost 2 bases, J lost 5 bases, and 14 bases lay in between. Germline V gene sequence: CDR1 WNHNN, CDR2 SYGVQD (reference sequence). The CDR3 has 15 residues. The CDR3 here is CASSERLAGGDTQYF. The CDR3 coding sequence is TGCGCCAGCAGTGAGCGGCTAGCTGGGGGAGATACGCAGTATTTT.

The rearrangement joins TRBV6-1 to TRBJ2-2; D remains ambiguous. The CDR3 has 14 residues. Germline V CDR1 and CDR2: MNHNS, SASEGT. V lost 5 bases to trimming and J lost 1 base, with 8 bases between them. The CDR3, as DNA: TGTGCCAGCAGTCTAGGGTTGAACACCGGGGAGCTGTTTTTT. Its protein is CASSLGLNTGELFF.

V is TRBV6-5 and J is TRBJ1-4; D is undetermined. The germline V gene has CDR1 MNHEY and CDR2 SVGAGI. This CDR3 spans 15 amino acids. The ends were cut back, 5 bases at V and 0 bases at J, with 10 bases in the middle. CDR3 DNA sequence: TGTGCCAGCAGTCAAACGGGGACAACTAATGAAAAACTGTTTTTT. The encoded protein is CASSQTGTTNEKLFF.

This clone came up once. V is TRBV23-1 and J is TRBJ2-7; D not certain. TRBV23-1 is recorded as an ORF, its role being uncertain. There are 18 residues in the CDR3. The V gene lost 1 base and the J gene lost 4 bases, with 23 bases spanning the gap. The CDR3 is CASSQLPRLTGLRYEQYF. CDR3 nucleotide sequence: TGCGCCAGCAGTCAATTACCCCGACTGACCGGATTACGGTACGAGCAGTACTTC.

This clone has only one observation. V gene TRBV7-2 combines with J gene TRBJ2-7; 8 bases are shared with TRBD1. The germline V gene has CDR1 SGHTA and CDR2 FQGNSA. There are 12 residues in the CDR3. Trimming cost V 5 bases and J 6 bases; bases outside gene matches: 3. In DNA form, the CDR3 reads TGTGCCAGCAGCCTCAGGGGGCGCGAGCAGTACTTC. Protein: CASSLRGREQYF.

The V call is TRBV5-1, the J call TRBJ2-1, with 11 bases identical to TRBD2. This CDR3 contains 15 residues. V was clipped by 1 base and J by 7 bases; unmatched bases: 4. In germline, CDR1 is SGHRS, CDR2 YFSETQ. The CDR3 bases are TGCGCCAGCAGCTTGACTAGCGGGAGTCTGAATGAGCAGTTCTTC. Translated, it gives CASSLTSGSLNEQFF.

This rearrangement joins TRBV9 to TRBJ2-5, with D possibly matching TRBD2 (5 bases). The germline V gene encodes CDR1 SGDLS and CDR2 YYNGEE. V was shortened by 0 bases and J by 4 bases, with 22 bases between the two germline ends. The CDR3 sequence is 18 residues long. CDR3: CASSVGAGQPLCGETQYF. The CDR3 nucleotides are TGTGCCAGCAGCGTAGGCGCGGGCCAGCCTCTTTGTGGAGAGACCCAGTACTTC.

This chain joins TRBV18 and TRBJ2-7; weak D call: TRBD2 (6 bases). CDR1 and CDR2 from the germline V gene are KGHSH and LQKENI. Deletions cut 2 bases from V and 1 base from J, with 9 bases between. This CDR3 comprises 14 residues. The CDR3 DNA follows: TGTGCCAGCTCACCAGGGGACTTATCCTACGAGCAGTACTTC. As protein: CASSPGDLSYEQYF.